Listed below are T cell receptor beta chains from one sample, sequenced in a study of regulatory T cells in long-lasting Graves disease. From the multiplex PCR reads, TCRdb called clonotypes with MiXCR, one entry per CDR3 protein. This table has fewer than 650,000 distinct CDR3 sequences, 15% to 20% appearing once. These sequences were also reported in another study, on T cells in Graves' hyperthyroidism and ophthalmopathy.

The material sequenced was peripheral blood mononuclear cells (PBMCs), taken at new diagnosis, from a patient treated with antithyroid drugs. Receptors originate from a woman aged 25 to 39 with Graves disease. Each CDR3 is given with its conserved first and last residue. The D gene is left open where the match is weak. Some rows mark clone size as missing; the rest say once, few, many or name a class of expanded clone.

cdr3_length: 15
clone_size: NA
j_call: TRBJ2-7
v_call: TRBV5-6
d_call: TRBD2
cdr3_aa: CASSLGSLAVYEQYF
cdr3_nt: TGTGCCAGCAGCTTGGGGAGTCTAGCGGTCTACGAGCAGTACTTC

cdr3_length: 18
clone_size: few
j_call: TRBJ2-6
v_call: TRBV19
d_call: TRBD2
cdr3_aa: CASSIEASGSSGANVLTF
cdr3_nt: TGTGCCAGTAGTATAGAGGCTAGCGGAAGCTCTGGGGCCAACGTCCTGACTTTC

cdr3_length: 13
clone_size: NA
j_call: TRBJ1-1
v_call: TRBV5-5
d_call: NA
cdr3_aa: CASSIHRTNEAFF
cdr3_nt: TGTGCCAGCAGCATACACAGGACAAATGAAGCTTTCTTT

cdr3_length: 13
clone_size: many
j_call: TRBJ1-1
v_call: TRBV6-1
d_call: NA
cdr3_aa: CASRTAGATEAFF
cdr3_nt: TGTGCCAGCAGAACTGCAGGGGCAACTGAAGCTTTCTTT

cdr3_length: 13
clone_size: NA
j_call: TRBJ2-6
v_call: TRBV14
d_call: NA
cdr3_aa: CASKNSGANVLTF
cdr3_nt: TGTGCCAGCAAAAACTCTGGGGCCAACGTCCTGACTTTC

cdr3_length: 14
clone_size: many
j_call: TRBJ1-6
v_call: TRBV5-5
d_call: NA
cdr3_aa: CASSRTGDFTPLHF
cdr3_nt: TGTGCCAGCAGCCGCACTGGGGATTTCACACCCCTCCACTTT

cdr3_length: 17
clone_size: few
j_call: TRBJ1-5
v_call: TRBV28
d_call: TRBD1
cdr3_aa: CASGHRQGARLSQPQHF
cdr3_nt: TGTGCCAGCGGTCACCGACAGGGGGCGCGATTAAGTCAGCCCCAGCATTTT

cdr3_length: 12
clone_size: NA
j_call: TRBJ1-1
v_call: TRBV7-9
d_call: NA
cdr3_aa: CASSRVTTEAFF
cdr3_nt: TGTGCCAGCAGCAGGGTAACCACTGAAGCTTTCTTT

cdr3_length: 13
clone_size: few
j_call: TRBJ1-5
v_call: TRBV6-1
d_call: NA
cdr3_aa: CASSLFGSQPQHF
cdr3_nt: TGTGCCAGCAGCCTTTTTGGAAGCCAGCCCCAGCATTTT

cdr3_length: 14
clone_size: few
j_call: TRBJ2-2
v_call: TRBV18
d_call: NA
cdr3_aa: CASSPGPHTGELFF
cdr3_nt: TGTGCCAGCTCACCAGGTCCTCACACCGGGGAGCTGTTTTTT

cdr3_length: 14
clone_size: NA
j_call: TRBJ2-2
v_call: TRBV30
d_call: NA
cdr3_aa: CAWGVFGNTGELFF
cdr3_nt: TGTGCCTGGGGTGTATTCGGGAACACCGGGGAGCTGTTTTTT

cdr3_length: 12
clone_size: few
j_call: TRBJ2-3
v_call: TRBV18
d_call: TRBD1
cdr3_aa: CASSPVQGVPYF
cdr3_nt: TGTGCCAGCTCACCCGTACAGGGGGTCCCGTATTTT

cdr3_length: 16
clone_size: many
j_call: TRBJ2-7
v_call: TRBV18
d_call: TRBD1
cdr3_aa: CASSPSGTGGSYEQYF
cdr3_nt: TGTGCCAGCTCACCATCCGGGACAGGGGGGTCCTACGAGCAGTACTTC

cdr3_length: 16
clone_size: NA
j_call: TRBJ2-7
v_call: TRBV4-1
d_call: NA
cdr3_aa: CASSQGGDSVSYEQYF
cdr3_nt: TGCGCCAGCAGCCAAGGGGGCGACTCAGTCTCCTACGAGCAGTACTTC

cdr3_length: 16
clone_size: NA
j_call: TRBJ2-5
v_call: TRBV9
d_call: NA
cdr3_aa: CASSEFGGGLQETQYF
cdr3_nt: TGTGCCAGCAGCGAGTTTGGGGGGGGGCTCCAAGAGACCCAGTACTTC

cdr3_length: 17
clone_size: many
j_call: TRBJ1-5
v_call: TRBV2
d_call: TRBD1
cdr3_aa: CASSSLDREYSNQPQHF
cdr3_nt: TGTGCCAGCAGTTCTCTGGACAGGGAGTATAGCAATCAGCCCCAGCATTTT

cdr3_length: 14
clone_size: many
j_call: TRBJ1-5
v_call: TRBV27
d_call: NA
cdr3_aa: CASSLWQDGQPQHF
cdr3_nt: TGTGCCAGCAGTTTATGGCAAGACGGTCAGCCCCAGCATTTT

cdr3_length: 14
clone_size: NA
j_call: TRBJ2-5
v_call: TRBV6-5
d_call: NA
cdr3_aa: CASSSSSYQETQYF
cdr3_nt: NA

cdr3_length: 16
clone_size: few
j_call: TRBJ2-3
v_call: TRBV20-1
d_call: TRBD2
cdr3_aa: CSARPTGTIITDTQYF
cdr3_nt: TGCAGTGCTAGACCGACCGGGACTATTATCACAGATACGCAGTATTTT

cdr3_length: 14
clone_size: NA
j_call: TRBJ2-2
v_call: TRBV10-1
d_call: NA
cdr3_aa: CASSANPHTGELFF
cdr3_nt: TGCGCCAGCAGTGCAAACCCACACACCGGGGAGCTGTTTTTT

cdr3_length: 15
clone_size: many
j_call: TRBJ1-5
v_call: TRBV15
d_call: TRBD1
cdr3_aa: CATSSRTGNNQPQHF
cdr3_nt: TGTGCCACCAGCTCCCGGACAGGGAACAATCAGCCCCAGCATTTT

cdr3_length: 16
clone_size: many
j_call: TRBJ1-1
v_call: TRBV28
d_call: TRBD1
cdr3_aa: CASRRDRGGMNTEAFF
cdr3_nt: TGTGCCAGCAGGAGAGACAGGGGGGGAATGAACACTGAAGCTTTCTTT

cdr3_length: 13
clone_size: few
j_call: TRBJ2-5
v_call: TRBV5-1
d_call: NA
cdr3_aa: CASSGGGPGTQYF
cdr3_nt: TGCGCCAGCAGCGGTGGGGGCCCGGGGACCCAGTACTTC

cdr3_length: 11
clone_size: NA
j_call: TRBJ2-5
v_call: TRBV20-1
d_call: NA
cdr3_aa: CSARDRKTQYF
cdr3_nt: TGCAGTGCTAGAGATCGGAAGACCCAGTACTTC

cdr3_length: 12
clone_size: many
j_call: TRBJ2-7
v_call: TRBV7-9
d_call: NA
cdr3_aa: CASSLVEMGQYF
cdr3_nt: TGTGCCAGCAGCTTAGTGGAGATGGGGCAGTACTTC

cdr3_length: 17
clone_size: many
j_call: TRBJ1-5
v_call: TRBV6-5
d_call: TRBD1
cdr3_aa: CASSYSNTGTGNQPQHF
cdr3_nt: TGTGCCAGCAGTTACTCGAATACCGGGACAGGGAATCAGCCCCAGCATTTT

cdr3_length: 14
clone_size: NA
j_call: TRBJ2-7
v_call: TRBV6-2/TRBV6-3
d_call: NA
cdr3_aa: CASSYRKEGSEQYF
cdr3_nt: TGTGCCAGCAGTTATAGAAAGGAGGGATCCGAGCAGTACTTC

cdr3_length: 15
clone_size: NA
j_call: TRBJ1-5
v_call: TRBV4-1
d_call: NA
cdr3_aa: CASSQAPGHNQPQHF
cdr3_nt: TGCGCCAGCAGCCAAGCACCGGGACACAATCAGCCCCAGCATTTT

cdr3_length: 17
clone_size: many
j_call: TRBJ1-1
v_call: TRBV5-1
d_call: NA
cdr3_aa: CASSLASVQGMNTEAFF
cdr3_nt: TGCGCCAGCAGCTTGGCCTCGGTTCAGGGGATGAACACTGAAGCTTTCTTT

cdr3_length: 14
clone_size: many
j_call: TRBJ2-1
v_call: TRBV28
d_call: NA
cdr3_aa: CASSLETQGNEQFF
cdr3_nt: TGTGCCAGCAGTTTAGAAACACAGGGAAATGAGCAGTTCTTC

cdr3_length: 13
clone_size: many
j_call: TRBJ1-1
v_call: TRBV29-1
d_call: NA
cdr3_aa: CSAYTGRETEAFF
cdr3_nt: TGCAGCGCATATACAGGGAGGGAGACTGAAGCTTTCTTT

cdr3_length: 17
clone_size: many
j_call: TRBJ1-5
v_call: TRBV28
d_call: TRBD1
cdr3_aa: CASSSGTGGWGNQPQHF
cdr3_nt: TGTGCCAGCAGTTCCGGGACAGGGGGCTGGGGCAATCAGCCCCAGCATTTT

cdr3_length: 14
clone_size: many
j_call: TRBJ2-3
v_call: TRBV2
d_call: NA
cdr3_aa: CASSGGGTGDTQYF
cdr3_nt: TGTGCCAGCAGTGGAGGAGGCACTGGGGATACGCAGTATTTT

cdr3_length: 15
clone_size: few
j_call: TRBJ2-1
v_call: TRBV24-1
d_call: NA
cdr3_aa: CATSDPRSPRGFQFF
cdr3_nt: TGTGCCACCAGTGATCCGCGGTCCCCCCGGGGCTTTCAGTTCTTC

cdr3_length: 17
clone_size: NA
j_call: TRBJ2-1
v_call: TRBV6-1
d_call: TRBD2
cdr3_aa: CASSEAWKREVHNEQFF
cdr3_nt: TGTGCCAGCAGTGAAGCGTGGAAGCGGGAGGTTCACAATGAGCAGTTCTTC

cdr3_length: 14
clone_size: NA
j_call: TRBJ1-5
v_call: TRBV30
d_call: NA
cdr3_aa: CAWSRRGSNQPQHF
cdr3_nt: TGTGCCTGGAGTAGGAGGGGGAGCAATCAGCCCCAGCATTTT

cdr3_length: 13
clone_size: many
j_call: TRBJ1-1
v_call: TRBV2
d_call: NA
cdr3_aa: CANSWGPNTEAFF
cdr3_nt: TGTGCCAACTCCTGGGGACCGAACACTGAAGCTTTCTTT